This record looks at one T cell receptor beta chain sequence and its context. Its antigen has not been determined. Compared with germline, one end of the junction differs, possibly owing to a read error. Receptor libraries were prepared by 5' RACE. Instrument on record: NextSeq 500. In the TCR library protocol, unique molecular identifiers were attached to individual cDNA molecules to correct for PCR bias and sequencing error. Both TCR alpha and beta chains were sequenced, and tight co-correlation was observed between alpha and beta sequence abundances in each sample. Per the authors' processing: Decombinator V4 was used to annotate TCR sequences for V gene, J gene and CDR3. Expanded TCRs were defined as changing significantly between any two time points under a Poisson model with p below 0.0001. TCR abundances were normalised to the total number of TCRs sequenced per sample and were expressed as counts per million. TRAV1-2 paired with TRAJ12, TRAJ20 or TRAJ33 defined MAIT TCRs, while TRAV10 paired with TRAJ18 defined iNKT TCRs. VDJdb, accessed 1 November 2021, was searched for CMV, EBV and SARS-CoV-2 annotated TCRs, with TCRs annotated for multiple antigens excluded. Through fastp at Q25 and MiXCR, TCRdb rebuilt clones from the public reads, retaining in-frame beta chains. Rows with a matching CDR3 protein are joined into one entry that keeps the most common DNA and genes. These V and J calls rely on TCRdb rather than the paper's analysis. The sample yields 60,000 to 75,000 distinct CDR3 sequences; 10% to 15% were counted once. The ten largest make up approximately 6.4% of the sample.

This entry belongs to a study of early T cells in non-severe SARS-CoV-2 infection (dated by TCRdb to the early 2020s). General notes on the study: TCR sequencing used bulk RNA from unsorted whole blood, so alpha and beta chains could not be paired.

Results and caveats for the whole study, not just this receptor: VDJdb matching was skewed toward anti-spike CD8 responses and likely underestimated virus-specific expansions, missing private and CD4 specificities.

The study was a case-control design nested within a healthcare worker cohort in London, UK, with weekly nasopharyngeal swab PCR tests and blood sampling. Healthcare workers were recruited between 23 and 31 March 2020, during the week of the UK lockdown, and were followed weekly for up to about 16 weeks. Inclusive of the bounding cysteine and phenylalanine, the CDR3 is 13 residues long. The kept DNA is CDR3 alone, 39 bases in frame from the first base. As encoded in the germline V gene, CDR1 is SGDLS while CDR2 is YYNGEE. This clonotype was sampled from an adult who was a healthcare worker with PCR-confirmed SARS-CoV-2 infection or an uninfected control (not recorded which). The sequence is built from TRBV9 and TRBJ1-5; possibly the D gene is TRBD1, per 6 matching bases. The sample taken for sequencing was whole blood. CDR3 region: CASSVGQNQPQHF. The DNA sequence is given as TGCGCCAGCAGCGTAGGACAGAATCAGCCCCAGCATTTT.